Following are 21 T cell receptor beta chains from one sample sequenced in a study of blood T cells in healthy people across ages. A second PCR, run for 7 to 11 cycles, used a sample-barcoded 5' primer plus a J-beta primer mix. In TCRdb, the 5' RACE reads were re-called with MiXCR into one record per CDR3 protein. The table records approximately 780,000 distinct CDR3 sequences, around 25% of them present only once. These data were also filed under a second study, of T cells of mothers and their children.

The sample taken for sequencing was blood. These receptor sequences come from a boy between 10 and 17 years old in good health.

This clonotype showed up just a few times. The CDR3 DNA is TGTGCCAGCAGGTCCCGGGAAGGGATCTCCTACGAGCAGTACTTC. This encodes CASRSREGISYEQYF. V usage is TRBV21-1 and J usage is TRBJ2-7; the D call in the table, TRBD1, was not verified against the DNA. TRBV21-1 is a pseudogene segment. The CDR3 totals 15 residues.

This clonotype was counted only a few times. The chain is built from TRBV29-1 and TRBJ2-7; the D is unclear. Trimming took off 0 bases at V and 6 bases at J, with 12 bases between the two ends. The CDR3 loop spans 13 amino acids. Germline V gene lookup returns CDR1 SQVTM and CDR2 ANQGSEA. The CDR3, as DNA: TGCAGCGTTGAAGATCAGGACGGCTCCGAGCAGTACTTC. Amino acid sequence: CSVEDQDGSEQYF.

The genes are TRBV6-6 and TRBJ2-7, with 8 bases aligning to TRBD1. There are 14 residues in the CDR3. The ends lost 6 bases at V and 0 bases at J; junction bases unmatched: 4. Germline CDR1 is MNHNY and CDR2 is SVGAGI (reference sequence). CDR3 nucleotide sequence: TGTGCCAGCAGGACAGGGGCCCTCTCCTACGAGCAGTACTTC. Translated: CASRTGALSYEQYF.

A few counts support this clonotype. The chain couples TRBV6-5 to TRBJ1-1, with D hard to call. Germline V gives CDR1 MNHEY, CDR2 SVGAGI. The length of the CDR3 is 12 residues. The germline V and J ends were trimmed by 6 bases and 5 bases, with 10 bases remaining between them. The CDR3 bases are TGTGCCAGCAGGGACGTGAGGACTGAAGCTTTCTTT. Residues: CASRDVRTEAFF.

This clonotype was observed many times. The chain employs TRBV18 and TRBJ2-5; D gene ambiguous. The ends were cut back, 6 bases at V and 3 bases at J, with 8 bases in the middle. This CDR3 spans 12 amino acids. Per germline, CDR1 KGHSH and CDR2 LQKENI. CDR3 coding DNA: TGTGCCAGCTCCGCCCAGAAAGAGACCCAGTACTTC. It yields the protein CASSAQKETQYF.

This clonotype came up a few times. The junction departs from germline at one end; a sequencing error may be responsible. The CDR3 loop is CASSGTRPETQYF. CDR3 nucleotide sequence: TGTGCCAGCAGCGGTACTAGACCGGAGACTCAGTACTTC. The chain recombines TRBV7-7 with TRBJ2-5; the D gene is possibly TRBD2 (5 bases). This CDR3 contains 13 residues. The germline CDR1 and CDR2 sequences are SSHAT and FNYEAQ (reference sequence).

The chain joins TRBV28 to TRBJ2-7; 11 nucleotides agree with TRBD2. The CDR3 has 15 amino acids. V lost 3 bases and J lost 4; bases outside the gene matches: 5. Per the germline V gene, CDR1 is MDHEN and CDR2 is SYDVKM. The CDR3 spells CASSFSGRADYEQYF. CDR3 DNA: TGTGCCAGCAGTTTTAGCGGGAGGGCCGATTACGAGCAGTACTTC.

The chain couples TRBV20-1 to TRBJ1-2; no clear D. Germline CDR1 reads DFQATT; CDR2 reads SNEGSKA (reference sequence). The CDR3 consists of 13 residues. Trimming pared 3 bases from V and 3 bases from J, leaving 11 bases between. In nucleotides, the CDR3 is TGCAGTGCTAGTTCGCAGGCCTACTATGGCTACACCTTC. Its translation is CSASSQAYYGYTF.

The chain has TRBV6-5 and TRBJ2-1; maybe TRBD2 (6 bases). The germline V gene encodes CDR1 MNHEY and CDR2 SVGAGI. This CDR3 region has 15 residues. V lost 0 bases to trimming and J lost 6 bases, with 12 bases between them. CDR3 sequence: CASSYSSGLGNEQFF. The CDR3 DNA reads TGTGCCAGCAGTTACTCGAGCGGGCTCGGCAATGAGCAGTTCTTC.

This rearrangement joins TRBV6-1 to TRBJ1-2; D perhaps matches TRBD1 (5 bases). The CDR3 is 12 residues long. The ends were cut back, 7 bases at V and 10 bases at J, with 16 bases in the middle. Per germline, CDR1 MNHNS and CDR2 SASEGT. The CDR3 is CASKHGASPYTF. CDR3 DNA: TGTGCCAGCAAACATGGGGCCTCACCCTACACCTTC.

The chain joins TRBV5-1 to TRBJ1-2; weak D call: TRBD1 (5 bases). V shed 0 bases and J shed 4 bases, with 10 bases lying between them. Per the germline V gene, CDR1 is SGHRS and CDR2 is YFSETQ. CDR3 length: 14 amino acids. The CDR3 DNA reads TGCGCCAGCAGCTTGGACAGGACCTTCTATGGCTACACCTTC. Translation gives CASSLDRTFYGYTF.

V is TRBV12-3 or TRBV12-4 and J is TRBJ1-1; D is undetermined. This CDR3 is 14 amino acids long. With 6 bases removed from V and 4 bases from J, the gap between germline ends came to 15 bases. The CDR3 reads CASSRPEAGTEAFF. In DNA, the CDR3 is TGTGCCAGCAGCCGCCCGGAAGCGGGCACTGAAGCTTTCTTT.

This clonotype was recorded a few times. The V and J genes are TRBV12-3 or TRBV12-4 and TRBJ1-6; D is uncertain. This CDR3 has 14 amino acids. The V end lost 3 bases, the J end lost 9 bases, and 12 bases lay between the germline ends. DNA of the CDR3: TGTGCCAGCAGTTTTGCACGGAACGGTTCACCCCTCCACTTT. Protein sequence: CASSFARNGSPLHF.

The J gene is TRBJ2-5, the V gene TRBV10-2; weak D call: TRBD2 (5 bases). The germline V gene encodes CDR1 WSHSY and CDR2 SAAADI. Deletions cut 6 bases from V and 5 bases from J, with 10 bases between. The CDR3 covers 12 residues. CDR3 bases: TGCGCCAGCAGGTCGGGGAAGGAGACCCAGTACTTC. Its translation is CASRSGKETQYF.

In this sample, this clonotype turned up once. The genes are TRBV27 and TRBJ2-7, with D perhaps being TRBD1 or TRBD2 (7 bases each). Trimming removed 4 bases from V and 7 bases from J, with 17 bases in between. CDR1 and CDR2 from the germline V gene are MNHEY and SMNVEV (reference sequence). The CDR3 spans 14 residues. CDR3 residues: CASSSSRGGSEQYF. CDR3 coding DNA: TGTGCCAGCAGTTCATCCAGGGGGGGGTCGGAGCAGTACTTC.

Written as DNA, the CDR3 is TGTGCCAGCAGCTTAGGCGGGACGGGCCCTAATGAAAAACTGTTTTTT. Translating gives CASSLGGTGPNEKLFF. The genes are TRBV7-9 and TRBJ1-4, with a tentative D call TRBD1 (5 bases). Looked up from germline, CDR1 is SEHNR and CDR2 is FQNEAQ (reference sequence). The CDR3 covers 16 residues. The germline V and J ends were trimmed by 1 base and 3 bases, with 12 bases remaining between them. Filled out from reference TRBV7-9 and TRBJ1-4, the complete variable domain reads DTGVSQNPRHKITKRGQNVTFRCDPISEHNRLYWYRQTLGQGPEFLTYFQNEAQLEKSRLLSDRFSAERPKGSFSTLEIQRTEQGDSAMYLCASSLGGTGPNEKLFFGSGTQLSVL.

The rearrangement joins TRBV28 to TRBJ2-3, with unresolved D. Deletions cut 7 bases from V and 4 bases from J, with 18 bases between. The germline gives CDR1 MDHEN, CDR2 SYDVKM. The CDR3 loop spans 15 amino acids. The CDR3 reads CASTSLVETPDTQYF. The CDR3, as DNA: TGTGCCAGCACCTCCTTAGTCGAAACTCCAGATACGCAGTATTTT.

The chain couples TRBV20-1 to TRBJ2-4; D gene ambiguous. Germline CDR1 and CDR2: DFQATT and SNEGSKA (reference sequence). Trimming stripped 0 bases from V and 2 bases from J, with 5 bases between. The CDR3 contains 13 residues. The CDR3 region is CSARDWTKNIQYF. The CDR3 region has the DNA TGCAGTGCTAGAGATTGGACCAAAAACATTCAGTACTTC.

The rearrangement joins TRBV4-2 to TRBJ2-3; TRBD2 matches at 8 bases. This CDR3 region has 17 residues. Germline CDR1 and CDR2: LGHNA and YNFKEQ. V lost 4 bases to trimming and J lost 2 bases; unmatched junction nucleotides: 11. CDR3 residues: CASSLGTRRTDTDTQYF. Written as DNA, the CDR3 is TGTGCCAGCAGCCTCGGGACTAGGCGCACCGACACAGATACGCAGTATTTT.

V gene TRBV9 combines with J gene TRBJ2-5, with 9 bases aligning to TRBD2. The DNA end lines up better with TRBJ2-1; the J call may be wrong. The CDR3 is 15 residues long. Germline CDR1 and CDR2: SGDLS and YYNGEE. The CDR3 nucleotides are TGTGCCAGCAGCCCGGGACTAGCAGTTTGGAATGAGCAGTTCTTC. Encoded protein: CASSPGLAVWNEQFF.

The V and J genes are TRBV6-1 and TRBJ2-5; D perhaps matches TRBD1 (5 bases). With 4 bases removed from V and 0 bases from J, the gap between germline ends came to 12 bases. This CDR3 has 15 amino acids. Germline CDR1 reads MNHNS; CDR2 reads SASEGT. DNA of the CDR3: TGTGCCAGCAGTGGATCGCTCAGGGACCAAGAGACCCAGTACTTC. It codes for CASSGSLRDQETQYF.